The clone carrying this TCR beta chain was seen repeatedly, ten times or more. V was clipped by 0 bases and J by 2 bases, with 14 bases between them. Germline V CDR1 and CDR2: GTSNPN, SVGIG (reference sequence). CDR3 length equals 16 residues. Each CDR3 protein gets one entry after TCRdb re-called the 5' RACE reads with MiXCR. The top ten clones hold over 4.5% of a sample with 8,500 to 9,000 distinct CDR3 sequences, about 30% of them seen once. Naive CD4+ T cells were purified with Tregs depleted by CD25. This clonotype was obtained from a female donor with breast cancer. The specimen sequenced was naive CD4+ T cells sorted from a lymph node. Described subset: naive CD4+ T cells, CD4+CD45RA+CD25-. The chain joins TRBV30 to TRBJ2-1, with D maybe TRBD2 (6 bases). The CDR3 region is CAWSVPSGGAYNEQFF. CDR3 sequence (DNA): TGTGCCTGGAGTGTACCGTCCGGGGGTGCCTACAATGAGCAGTTCTTC.